This paragraph reports one T cell receptor (beta chain). Its antigen is not identified. This sample is drawn from a study of Ad26.COV2.S vaccination and SARS-CoV-2 variants. Assay used: immunoSEQ multiplex PCR; TCRdb lists only in-frame clones, some missing. The sample contains roughly 510,000 clones, around nine tenths of which appear only once. V shed 1 base and J shed 3 bases, with 15 bases lying between them. Per germline, CDR1 LGHDT and CDR2 YNNKEL (reference sequence). The CDR3 runs to 17 residues. Indicated treatment: over 15 received Ad26.COV2.S at low or high dose, single or two shots; 5 received placebo; per-sample allocation not given. Following the first vaccine or placebo injection, samples were taken on day 63. An Ad26 vector that expressed Wuhan-strain SARS-CoV-2 spike constituted the vaccine. Regarding the study as a whole: Participants in the vaccine arm had higher spike-specific TCR breadth; placebo recipients had lower.

This TCR derives from a person between 18 and 59 years old who received the Ad26.COV2.S COVID-19 vaccine or a placebo. Here the sequenced sample was peripheral blood, taken in a trial of Ad26.COV2.S vaccine versus placebo. The chain links TRBV3-1 (or the pseudogene TRBV3-2) to TRBJ1-4; D may be TRBD1 (6 bases). The CDR3 DNA sequence: TGTGCCAGCAGCCAAGGGCGGGGGCAGGGGCCTAATGAAAAACTGTTTTTT. The encoded protein is CASSQGRGQGPNEKLFF.